This entry concerns a single T cell receptor (beta chain). Some clones are missing from TCRdb's copy, which holds only in-frame ones; the method was immunoSEQ multiplex PCR. The sample contains 130,000 or so clones, 70% to 80% of which appear only once. Germline CDR1 reads SNHLY; CDR2 reads FYNNEI. CDR3 length: 14 residues. J gave up 8 bases and V 0 bases, and 6 bases lay outside the gene matches. This sample was included in a study of blood T cell repertoires in COVID-19. The sequenced sample was peripheral blood. This rearrangement joins TRBV2 to TRBJ1-1; 7 bases are a match to TRBD1. The sequence was collected from a woman in her 70s with COVID-19, enrolled during active disease. The CDR3 nucleotides are TGTGCCAGCAGTGAAGCAGGGGGCGCGCGGGAAGCTTTCTTT. It encodes CASSEAGGAREAFF.